This T cell receptor (beta chain) was documented in a study of somatic mutations in cytotoxic T cells in rheumatoid arthritis. Regarding the study as a whole: CD8+ clonality rose with age in rheumatoid arthritis patients, not healthy controls.

Sequencing was performed with immunoSEQ multiplex PCR; in TCRdb, only in-frame clones are kept and a portion is missing. The sample carries 35,000 to 40,000 clones, under 90% recorded once. Notes on this clone: Its target is not known.

The V end was cut by 0 bases, the J end by 1 base, with 7 bases between. There are 14 residues in the CDR3. Germline CDR1 SGHAT, CDR2 FQNNGV. It was blood donors, around 60% female and with a median age of 56 years (range roughly 20-70), who served as healthy controls. V is TRBV11-2 and J is TRBJ2-7; D is undetermined. This sequence was found in a man between 40 and 49 years old in good health. Input material: CD8+ T cells sorted from blood. CDR3 loop: CASSLEVPSYEQYF. CDR3 nucleotides: TGTGCCAGCAGCTTAGAAGTACCTTCCTACGAGCAGTACTTC.